The clone carrying this T cell receptor beta chain was detected a few times. Its antigen is not known. Trimming pared 1 base from V and 4 bases from J, leaving 10 bases between. Germline loops: CDR1 MGHRA, CDR2 YSYEKL. The CDR3 covers 14 residues. This record comes from a study of blood T cells in healthy people across ages. Study-level points and caveats: Age advanced and TCR beta diversity per million T cells fell, roughly linearly.

Total RNA extraction produced at least 5 micrograms (per sample) for the study. The use of a sample-barcoded 5' primer and a J-beta primer mix characterized a second PCR of about 7 to 12 cycles. TCRdb processed the 5' RACE reads anew with MiXCR; each CDR3 protein has one entry. The sample has around 1,600,000 distinct CDR3 sequences, approximately 43% seen once; the top ten hold around 4%. V usage is TRBV4-1 and J usage is TRBJ1-2; D possibly corresponds to TRBD1 (6 bases). The sample was blood. The clonotype originates from a young woman in good health. The CDR3 is CASSQGGTSYGYTF. The CDR3 nucleotides are TGCGCCAGCAGCCAAGGGGGGACAAGCTATGGCTACACCTTC.